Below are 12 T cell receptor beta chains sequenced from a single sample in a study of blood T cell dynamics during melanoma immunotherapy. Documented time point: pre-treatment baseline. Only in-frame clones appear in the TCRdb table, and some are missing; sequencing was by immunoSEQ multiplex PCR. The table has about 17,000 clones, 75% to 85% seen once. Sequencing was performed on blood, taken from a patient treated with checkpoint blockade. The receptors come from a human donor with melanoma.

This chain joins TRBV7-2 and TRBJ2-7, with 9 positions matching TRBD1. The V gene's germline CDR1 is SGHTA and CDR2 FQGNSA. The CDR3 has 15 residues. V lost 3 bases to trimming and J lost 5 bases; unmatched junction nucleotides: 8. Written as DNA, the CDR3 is TGTGCCAGCAGCTTGGGGGGGACAGGGTGGCACGAGCAGTACTTC. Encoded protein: CASSLGGTGWHEQYF.

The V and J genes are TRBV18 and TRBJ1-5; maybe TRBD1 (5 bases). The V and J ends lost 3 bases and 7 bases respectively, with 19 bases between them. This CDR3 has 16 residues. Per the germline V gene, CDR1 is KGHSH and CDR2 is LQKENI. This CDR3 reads CASSPNPSIRVQPQHF. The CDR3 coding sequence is TGTGCCAGCTCACCGAACCCAAGCATCAGGGTACAGCCCCAGCATTTT.

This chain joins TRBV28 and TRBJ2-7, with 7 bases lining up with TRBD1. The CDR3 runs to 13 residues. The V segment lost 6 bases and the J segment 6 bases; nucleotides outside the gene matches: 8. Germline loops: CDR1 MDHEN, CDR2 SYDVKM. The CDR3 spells CASSRDSPPEQYF. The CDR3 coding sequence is TGTGCCAGCAGCCGGGACAGTCCTCCCGAGCAGTACTTC.

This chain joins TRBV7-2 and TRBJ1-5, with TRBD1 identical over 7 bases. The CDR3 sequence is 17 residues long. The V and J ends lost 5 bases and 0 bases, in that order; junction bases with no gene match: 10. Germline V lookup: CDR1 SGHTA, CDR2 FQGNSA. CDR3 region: CASSTRGGADSNQPQHF. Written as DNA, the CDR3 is TGTGCCAGCAGCACCAGGGGGGGGGCTGATAGCAATCAGCCCCAGCATTTT.

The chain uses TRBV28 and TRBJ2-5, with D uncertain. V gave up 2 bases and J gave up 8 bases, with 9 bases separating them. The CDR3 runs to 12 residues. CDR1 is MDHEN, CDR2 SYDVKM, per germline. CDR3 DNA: TGTGCCAGCAGTTTAAACCGCTACACCCAGTACTTC. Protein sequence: CASSLNRYTQYF. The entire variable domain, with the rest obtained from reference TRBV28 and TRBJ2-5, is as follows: DVKVTQSSRYLVKRTGEKVFLECVQDMDHENMFWYRQDPGLGLRLIYFSYDVKMKEKGDIPEGYSVSREKKERFSLILESASTNQTSMYLCASSLNRYTQYFGPGTRLLVL.

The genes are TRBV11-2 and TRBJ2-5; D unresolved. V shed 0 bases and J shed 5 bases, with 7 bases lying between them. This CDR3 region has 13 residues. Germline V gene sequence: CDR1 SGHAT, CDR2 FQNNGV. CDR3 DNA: TGTGCCAGCAGCTTAGAGGTTTCGGAGACCCAGTACTTC. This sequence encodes CASSLEVSETQYF. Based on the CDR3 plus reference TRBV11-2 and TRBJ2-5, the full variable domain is EAGVAQSPRYKIIEKRQSVAFWCNPISGHATLYWYQQILGQGPKLLIQFQNNGVVDDSQLPKDRFSAERLKGVDSTLKIQPAKLEDSAVYLCASSLEVSETQYFGPGTRLLVL.

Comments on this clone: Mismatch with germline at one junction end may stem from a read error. The CDR3 sequence is CASSLSSDGELFF. The CDR3 bases are TGTGCTAGCAGCTTAAGCAGTGACGGGGAGCTGTTTTTT. This rearrangement joins TRBV7-7 to TRBJ2-2; D unclear. The CDR3 sequence is 13 residues long. Germline V lookup: CDR1 SSHAT, CDR2 FNYEAQ (reference sequence).

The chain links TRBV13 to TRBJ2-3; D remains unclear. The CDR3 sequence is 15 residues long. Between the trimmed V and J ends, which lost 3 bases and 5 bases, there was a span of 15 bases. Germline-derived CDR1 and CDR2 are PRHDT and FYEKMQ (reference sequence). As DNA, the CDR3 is TGTGCCAGCAGCTTTCTTAGGGCGGTTATAGATACGCAGTATTTT. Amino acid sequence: CASSFLRAVIDTQYF.

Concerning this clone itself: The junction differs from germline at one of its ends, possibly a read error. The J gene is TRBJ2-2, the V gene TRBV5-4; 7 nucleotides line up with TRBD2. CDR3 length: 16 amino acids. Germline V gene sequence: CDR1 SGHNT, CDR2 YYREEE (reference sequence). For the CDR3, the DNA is TGCGCCAGCAGCCAACAGAGCGGGATGAACACCGGGGAGCTGTTTTTT. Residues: CASSQQSGMNTGELFF.

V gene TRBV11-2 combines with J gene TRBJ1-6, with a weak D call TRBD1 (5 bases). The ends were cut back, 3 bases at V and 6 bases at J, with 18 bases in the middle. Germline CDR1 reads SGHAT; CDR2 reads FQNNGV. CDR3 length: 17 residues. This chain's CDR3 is CASSLRSSGTTNSPLHF. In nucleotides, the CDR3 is TGTGCCAGCAGCTTGCGGTCCTCCGGGACCACTAATTCACCCCTCCACTTT. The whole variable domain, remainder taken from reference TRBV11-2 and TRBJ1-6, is EAGVAQSPRYKIIEKRQSVAFWCNPISGHATLYWYQQILGQGPKLLIQFQNNGVVDDSQLPKDRFSAERLKGVDSTLKIQPAKLEDSAVYLCASSLRSSGTTNSPLHFGNGTRLTVT.

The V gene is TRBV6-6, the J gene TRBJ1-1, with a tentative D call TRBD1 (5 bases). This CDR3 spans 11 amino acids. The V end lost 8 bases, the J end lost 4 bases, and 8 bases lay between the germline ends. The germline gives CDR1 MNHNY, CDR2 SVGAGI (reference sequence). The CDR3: CASARGTEAFF. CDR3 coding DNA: TGTGCCAGCGCGAGGGGCACTGAAGCTTTCTTT.

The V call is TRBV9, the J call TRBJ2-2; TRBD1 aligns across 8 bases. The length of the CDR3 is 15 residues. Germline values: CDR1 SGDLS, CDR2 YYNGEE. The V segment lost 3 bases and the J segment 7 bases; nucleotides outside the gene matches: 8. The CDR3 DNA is TGTGCCAGCAGCGCGAGACAGGGGTGGATCGGGGAGCTGTTTTTT. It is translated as CASSARQGWIGELFF. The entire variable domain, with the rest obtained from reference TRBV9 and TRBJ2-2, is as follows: DSGVTQTPKHLITATGQRVTLRCSPRSGDLSVYWYQQSLDQGLQFLIQYYNGEERAKGNILERFSAQQFPDLHSELNLSSLELGDSALYFCASSARQGWIGELFFGEGSRLTVL.